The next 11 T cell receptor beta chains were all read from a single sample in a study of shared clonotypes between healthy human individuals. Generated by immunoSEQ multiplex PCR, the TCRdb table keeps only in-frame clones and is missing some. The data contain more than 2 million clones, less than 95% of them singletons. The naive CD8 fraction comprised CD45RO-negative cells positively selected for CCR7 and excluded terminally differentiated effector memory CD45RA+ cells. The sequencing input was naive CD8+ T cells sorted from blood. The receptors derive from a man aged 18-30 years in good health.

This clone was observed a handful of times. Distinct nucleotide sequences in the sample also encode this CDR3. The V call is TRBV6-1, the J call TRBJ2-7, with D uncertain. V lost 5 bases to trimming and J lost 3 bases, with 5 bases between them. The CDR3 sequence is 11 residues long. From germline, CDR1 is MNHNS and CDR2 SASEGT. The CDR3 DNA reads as TGTGCCAGCAGTTTGGGCTACGAGCAGTACTTC. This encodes CASSLGYEQYF.

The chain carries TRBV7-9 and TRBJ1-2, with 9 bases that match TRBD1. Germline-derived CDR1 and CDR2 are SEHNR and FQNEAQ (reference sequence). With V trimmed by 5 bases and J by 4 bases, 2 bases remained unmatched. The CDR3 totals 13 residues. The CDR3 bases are TGTGCCAGCAGCCAGGACAGGGGCTATGGCTACACCTTC. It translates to CASSQDRGYGYTF.

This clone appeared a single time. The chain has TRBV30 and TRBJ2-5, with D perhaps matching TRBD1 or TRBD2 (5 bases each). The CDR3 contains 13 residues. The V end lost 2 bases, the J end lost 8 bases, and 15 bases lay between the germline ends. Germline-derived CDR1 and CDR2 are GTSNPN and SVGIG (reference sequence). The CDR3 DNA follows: TGTGCCTGGAGTAAGGGACCCGACGGTACCCAGTACTTC. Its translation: CAWSKGPDGTQYF.

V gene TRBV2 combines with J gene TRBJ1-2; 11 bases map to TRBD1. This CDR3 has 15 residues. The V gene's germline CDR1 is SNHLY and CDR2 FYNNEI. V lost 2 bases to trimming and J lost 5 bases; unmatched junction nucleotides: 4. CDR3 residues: CASSETGQGVYGYTF. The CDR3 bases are TGTGCCAGCAGTGAAACGGGACAGGGGGTTTATGGCTACACCTTC.

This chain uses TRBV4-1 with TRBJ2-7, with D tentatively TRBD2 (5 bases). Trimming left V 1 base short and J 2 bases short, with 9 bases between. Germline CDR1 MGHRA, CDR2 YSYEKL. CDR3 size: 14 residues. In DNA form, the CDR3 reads TGCGCCAGCAGCCAAGCCCCAGCGGCCTACGAGCAGTACTTC. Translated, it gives CASSQAPAAYEQYF.

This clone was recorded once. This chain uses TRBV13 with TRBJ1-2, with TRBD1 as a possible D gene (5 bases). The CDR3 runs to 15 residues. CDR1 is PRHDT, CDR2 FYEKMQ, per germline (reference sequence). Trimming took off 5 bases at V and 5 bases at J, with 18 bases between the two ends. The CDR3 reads CASSPPPEGLYGYTF. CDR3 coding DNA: TGTGCCAGCAGCCCCCCCCCAGAGGGGCTATATGGCTACACCTTC.

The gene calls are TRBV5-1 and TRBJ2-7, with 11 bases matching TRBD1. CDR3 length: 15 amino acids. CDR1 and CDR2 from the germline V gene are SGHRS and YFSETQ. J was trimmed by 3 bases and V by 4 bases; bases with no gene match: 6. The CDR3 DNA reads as TGCGCCAGCAGCGGCCCGGGACAGGGGGACTACGAGCAGTACTTC. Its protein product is CASSGPGQGDYEQYF.

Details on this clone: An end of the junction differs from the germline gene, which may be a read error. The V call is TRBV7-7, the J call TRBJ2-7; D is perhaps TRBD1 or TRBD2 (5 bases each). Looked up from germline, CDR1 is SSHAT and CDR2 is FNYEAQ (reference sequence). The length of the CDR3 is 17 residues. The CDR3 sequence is CASSQIKSGPYSYEQYF. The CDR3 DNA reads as TGTGCTAGCAGCCAGATAAAATCGGGACCCTATTCCTACGAGCAGTACTTC. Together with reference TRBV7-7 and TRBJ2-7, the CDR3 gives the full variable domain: GAGVSQSPRYKVTKRGQDVTLRCDPISSHATLYWYQQALGQGPEFLTYFNYEAQPDKSGLPSDRFSAERPEGSISTLTIQRTEQRDSAMYRCASSQIKSGPYSYEQYFGPGTRLTVT.

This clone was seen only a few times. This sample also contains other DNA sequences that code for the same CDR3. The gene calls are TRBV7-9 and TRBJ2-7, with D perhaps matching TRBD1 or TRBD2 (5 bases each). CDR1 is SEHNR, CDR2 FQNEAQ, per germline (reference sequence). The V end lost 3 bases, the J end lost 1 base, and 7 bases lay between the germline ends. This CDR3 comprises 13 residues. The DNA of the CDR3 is TGTGCCAGCAGCTTGGGGGAATCCTACGAGCAGTACTTC. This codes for CASSLGESYEQYF.

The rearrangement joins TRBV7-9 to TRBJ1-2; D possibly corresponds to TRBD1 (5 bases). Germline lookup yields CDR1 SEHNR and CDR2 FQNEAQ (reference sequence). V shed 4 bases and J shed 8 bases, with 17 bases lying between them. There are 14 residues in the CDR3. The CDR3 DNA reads TGTGCCAGCAGCTCCCTGGGACCGGCGGGCGGCTACACCTTC. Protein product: CASSSLGPAGGYTF.

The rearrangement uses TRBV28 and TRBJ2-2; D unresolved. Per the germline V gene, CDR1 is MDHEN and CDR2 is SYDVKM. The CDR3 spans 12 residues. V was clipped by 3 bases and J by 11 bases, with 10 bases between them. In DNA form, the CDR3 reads TGTGCCAGCAGTTTTCCTCCCTCCGAGCTGTTTTTT. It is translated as CASSFPPSELFF.